The 21 T cell receptor beta chains given below trace back to one sample, sequenced in a study of blood T cell repertoires in COVID-19. The method was immunoSEQ multiplex PCR; TCRdb's version includes in-frame clones alone and lacks a portion of them. The sample has some 200,000 clones; approximately 85% are singletons. Sequencing was done on a sample of peripheral blood. These receptors all come from a man aged 45 to 65 who had recovered from COVID-19.

The rearrangement joins TRBV19 to TRBJ2-1; TRBD1 matches at 10 bases. The CDR3 runs 17 residues. The germline V gene has CDR1 LNHDA and CDR2 SQIVND (reference sequence). V was pared by 0 bases and J by 2 bases, with 4 bases of the junction left unmatched. CDR3 nucleotide sequence: TGTGCCAGTAGTATAGATCCGGACAGGGGGGCCTACAATGAGCAGTTCTTC. Protein product: CASSIDPDRGAYNEQFF.

This chain joins TRBV19 and TRBJ2-7, with D perhaps matching TRBD1 (6 bases). V lost 5 bases, J lost 3 bases, and 14 bases lay in between. The CDR3 is 14 amino acids. CDR1 LNHDA and CDR2 SQIVND come from the germline V gene (reference sequence). The CDR3 bases are TGTGCCAGTAGTCCGCGACAGGAAGTCTACGAGCAGTACTTC. The encoded protein is CASSPRQEVYEQYF.

The J gene is TRBJ2-7, the V gene TRBV24-1; TRBD1 is a possible D gene (6 bases). V shed 4 bases and J shed 6 bases, with 9 bases lying between them. The germline V gene has CDR1 KGHDR and CDR2 SFDVKD. This CDR3 is built from 12 residues. Here the CDR3 reads CATSDLGAEQYF. The CDR3 coding sequence is TGTGCCACCAGTGACTTGGGGGCCGAGCAGTACTTC.

This chain uses TRBV5-1 with TRBJ2-3; 7 nucleotides align to TRBD2. This CDR3 spans 16 amino acids. Germline V gene sequence: CDR1 SGHRS, CDR2 YFSETQ. Losses at the gene ends were 1 base for V and 4 bases for J; bases not matched to a gene: 9. CDR3 in DNA: TGCGCCAGCAGCTTGCCACTAGCGATCGGGGCAGATACGCAGTATTTT. It codes for CASSLPLAIGADTQYF.

The chain is built from TRBV25-1 and TRBJ1-1; possible D gene TRBD1, 6 bases. Trimming took off 7 bases at V and 1 base at J, with 10 bases between the two ends. The CDR3 runs to 13 residues. Germline V gene lookup returns CDR1 MGHDK and CDR2 SYGVNS. The DNA of the CDR3 is TGTGCCAGCACTTTCAGGGGGAACACTGAAGCTTTCTTT. Translating gives CASTFRGNTEAFF.

The gene calls are TRBV27 and TRBJ2-1; no clear D. The CDR3 is 14 amino acids. Germline loops: CDR1 MNHEY, CDR2 SMNVEV (reference sequence). With 5 bases removed from V and 8 bases from J, the gap between germline ends came to 16 bases. The CDR3 coding sequence is TGTGCCAGCAGTACCAAAAACGACTGGGATGAGCAGTTCTTC. Translated, it gives CASSTKNDWDEQFF.

This clone was observed a few times. The V and J genes are TRBV2 and TRBJ1-4; 9 bases match TRBD1. Unmatched junction bases numbered 9, after V lost 3 bases and J lost 7 bases. Germline values: CDR1 SNHLY, CDR2 FYNNEI. The length of the CDR3 is 16 residues. CDR3 in DNA: TGTGCCAGCAGTGATATGGGACAGGGTACAAGTGAAAAACTGTTTTTT. Its protein product is CASSDMGQGTSEKLFF.

This sequence joins TRBV6-5 and TRBJ1-6, with 8 bases fitting TRBD1. V was pared by 2 bases and J by 8 bases, with 5 bases of the junction left unmatched. This CDR3 is built from 15 residues. Germline CDR1 MNHEY, CDR2 SVGAGI. The CDR3 loop is CASSYTTGVDSPLHF. DNA of the CDR3: TGTGCCAGCAGTTACACGACAGGGGTGGATTCACCCCTCCACTTT.

This rearrangement joins TRBV14 to TRBJ1-1; D gene ambiguous. The germline V and J ends were trimmed by 0 bases and 1 base, with 3 bases remaining between them. Germline assignment: CDR1 SGHDN and CDR2 FVKESK. The CDR3 runs 13 residues. The DNA for the CDR3 is TGTGCCAGCAGCCAAGATCGGAACACTGAAGCTTTCTTT. Its protein product is CASSQDRNTEAFF.

V usage is TRBV15 and J usage is TRBJ1-1; D is perhaps TRBD1 (5 bases). The CDR3 consists of 14 residues. Trimming left V 1 base short and J 1 base short, with 7 bases between. Germline-derived CDR1 and CDR2 are LNHNV and YYDKDF (reference sequence). The CDR3, as DNA: TGTGCCACCAGCAGAGGGGGCTCGAACACTGAAGCTTTCTTT. It yields the protein CATSRGGSNTEAFF.

The gene calls are TRBV3-1 (or the pseudogene TRBV3-2) and TRBJ1-2, with D perhaps matching TRBD1 (5 bases). V was clipped by 4 bases and J by 8 bases, with 14 bases between them. This CDR3 is 13 amino acids long. Germline values: CDR1 LGHDT, CDR2 YNNKEL (reference sequence). CDR3 sequence reads: CASSLNPGHGYTF. The CDR3 nucleotides read TGTGCCAGCAGCCTAAACCCAGGGCACGGCTACACCTTC.

The chain employs TRBV6-5 and TRBJ1-6; 7 bases line up with TRBD1. Germline assignment: CDR1 MNHEY and CDR2 SVGAGI. The CDR3 runs to 15 residues. V shed 9 bases, J shed 10 bases, and the junction held 15 bases outside the gene matches. The CDR3: CASRKEQGRGSPLHF. CDR3 nucleotide sequence: TGTGCCAGTCGTAAAGAACAGGGGCGAGGATCACCCCTCCACTTT.

V is TRBV9 and J is TRBJ1-4; 8 nucleotides agree with TRBD1. Losses at the gene ends were 4 bases for V and 8 bases for J; bases not matched to a gene: 10. The CDR3 totals 15 residues. The germline gives CDR1 SGDLS, CDR2 YYNGEE. Here the CDR3 DNA reads TGTGCCAGCAGCCCACGACAGGGGACGGGAGAAAAACTGTTTTTT. Its translation is CASSPRQGTGEKLFF.

This clone occurred once. V is TRBV2 and J is TRBJ1-1, with TRBD1 matching over 10 bases. Germline trimming cut 6 bases from V and 3 bases from J; bases unmatched to any gene: 4. This CDR3 is 14 amino acids long. Germline V lookup: CDR1 SNHLY, CDR2 FYNNEI. CDR3 sequence (DNA): TGTGCCAGCAGACTGACAGGGGGCCACACTGAAGCTTTCTTT. Its protein product is CASRLTGGHTEAFF.

The V call is TRBV3-1 (or the pseudogene TRBV3-2), the J call TRBJ1-1; 9 bases are shared with TRBD1. CDR1 and CDR2 from the germline V gene are LGHDT and YNNKEL (reference sequence). The CDR3 has 16 amino acids. Trimming removed 4 bases from V and 5 bases from J; junction bases left unmatched: 11. The CDR3 DNA sequence: TGTGCCAGCAGCCGAGGACCGGGACAGGGAAGGACTGAAGCTTTCTTT. Translated, it gives CASSRGPGQGRTEAFF.

This chain connects TRBV11-2 to TRBJ2-7; TRBD1 matches 9 bases. V was clipped by 3 bases and J by 3 bases; unmatched bases: 3. The length of the CDR3 is 14 residues. Germline values: CDR1 SGHAT, CDR2 FQNNGV. The CDR3 loop reads CASSLGTGHYEQYF. In nucleotides, the CDR3 is TGTGCCAGCAGCTTGGGGACAGGGCACTACGAGCAGTACTTC.

The chain joins TRBV19 to TRBJ2-2, with a possible D match to TRBD2 (7 bases). The CDR3 covers 16 residues. Trimming took off 5 bases at V and 5 bases at J, with 18 bases between the two ends. Germline V gives CDR1 LNHDA, CDR2 SQIVND (reference sequence). The CDR3 DNA sequence: TGTGCCAGTAGTCAACCGGGGGGCGCGCGGACCGGGGAGCTGTTTTTT. It yields the protein CASSQPGGARTGELFF.

The genes are TRBV19 and TRBJ1-5; TRBD1 might be the D (6 bases). CDR3 length: 16 amino acids. Germline CDR1 LNHDA, CDR2 SQIVND (reference sequence). V lost 7 bases, J lost 7 bases, and 23 bases lay in between. The CDR3: CASNIGLQGIAQPQHF. In DNA form, the CDR3 reads TGTGCCAGTAACATAGGCCTACAGGGAATAGCACAGCCCCAGCATTTT.

The sample holds a few counts of this clone. This chain uses TRBV2 with TRBJ1-5; 8 bases fit TRBD1. CDR3 size: 13 residues. Germline CDR1 and CDR2: SNHLY and FYNNEI. J gave up 7 bases and V 4 bases, and 3 bases lay outside the gene matches. CDR3 sequence reads: CASSVGQGQPQHF. The DNA for the CDR3 is TGTGCCAGCAGTGTAGGACAGGGCCAGCCCCAGCATTTT.

The chain links TRBV11-2 to TRBJ2-1; D call uncertain. The CDR3 is 11 residues long. Trimming stripped 2 bases from V and 8 bases from J, with 4 bases between. Germline CDR1 reads SGHAT; CDR2 reads FQNNGV. The CDR3 is CASSLSYEQFF. The CDR3, as DNA: TGTGCCAGCAGCTTATCGTATGAGCAGTTCTTC.

The chain has TRBV27 and TRBJ1-3; a weak D match, TRBD1 (6 bases). With 6 bases removed from V and 4 bases from J, the gap between germline ends came to 22 bases. The CDR3 runs 17 residues. Per germline, CDR1 MNHEY and CDR2 SMNVEV (reference sequence). CDR3 amino acids: CASSPNFGGLRGNTIYF. The CDR3 DNA follows: TGTGCCAGCAGCCCAAATTTCGGGGGGCTTAGAGGAAACACCATATATTTT.